Below, 17 T cell receptor beta chains from the same sample are listed, as sequenced in a study of identifying expanded T cells in peripheral blood. The table came from immunoSEQ multiplex PCR; TCRdb's copy has only in-frame clones and leaves some out. The profile shows around 120,000 clones, approximately 90% of them singletons. The sequenced sample was blood. The receptors originated from a person between 18 and 69 years old in good health.

This clone occurred once. V is TRBV27 and J is TRBJ1-5, with D possibly being TRBD1 (5 bases). With 1 base removed from V and 3 bases from J, the gap between germline ends came to 10 bases. In germline, CDR1 is MNHEY, CDR2 SMNVEV (reference sequence). The CDR3 covers 15 residues. The CDR3 DNA is TGTGCCAGCAGTTTATTTGGGGGAGTCAATCAGCCCCAGCATTTT. This translates into CASSLFGGVNQPQHF.

The chain uses TRBV15 and TRBJ1-1; TRBD1 matches at 11 bases. The germline CDR1 and CDR2 sequences are LNHNV and YYDKDF (reference sequence). V shed 3 bases and J 5 bases; nucleotides not matched to a gene: 5. This CDR3 contains 15 residues. CDR3 protein: CATSSGQGARTEAFF. The CDR3 region has the DNA TGTGCCACCAGCAGCGGACAGGGGGCGCGGACTGAAGCTTTCTTT. The whole variable domain, filled in from reference TRBV15 and TRBJ1-1, reads DAMVIQNPRYQVTQFGKPVTLSCSQTLNHNVMYWYQQKSSQAPKLLFHYYDKDFNNEADTPDNFQSRRPNTSFCFLDIRSPGLGDTAMYLCATSSGQGARTEAFFGQGTRLTVV.

V is TRBV7-2 and J is TRBJ2-1; 13 nucleotides agree with TRBD2. After removal of 5 bases from V and 4 bases from J, the junction contained 8 bases not matched to a gene. CDR3 size: 17 residues. CDR1 is SGHTA and CDR2 is FQGNSA in the germline V gene. CDR3 coding DNA: TGTGCCAGCAGCCAGGCACTAGCGGGGGGGATATACAATGAGCAGTTCTTC. Encoded protein: CASSQALAGGIYNEQFF.

This chain connects TRBV12-5 to TRBJ2-7, with a possible D match to TRBD1 (5 bases). Germline assignment: CDR1 LGHNT and CDR2 FRNRAP. V was shortened by 1 base and J by 7 bases, with 11 bases between the two germline ends. CDR3 length: 13 residues. CDR3 in DNA: TGTGCTAGTGGTTTGGGACAGCTCTGGGAGCAGTACTTC. Encoded protein: CASGLGQLWEQYF.

The CDR3 region has the DNA TGCAGTGCTAGAACCTCGGGGACCCAGTACTTC. Translating it yields CSARTSGTQYF. The rearrangement joins TRBV20-1 to TRBJ2-5; no clear D gene. The germline CDR1 and CDR2 sequences are DFQATT and SNEGSKA (reference sequence). The CDR3 length is 11 residues. V was cut by 2 bases and J by 7 bases, with 8 bases left in between.

This chain connects TRBV4-3 to TRBJ1-5, with D perhaps TRBD1 (5 bases). CDR1 and CDR2 from the germline V gene are LGHNA and YSLEER. Trimming removed 0 bases at V and 5 bases at J, with 14 bases between. The CDR3 is 16 amino acids. CDR3 nucleotides: TGCGCCAGCAGCCAAGATGCGGGCAGGGCCCATCAGCCCCAGCATTTT. Its translation: CASSQDAGRAHQPQHF.

V gene TRBV4-3 combines with J gene TRBJ1-5, with D unclear. V lost 2 bases to trimming and J lost 4 bases, with 6 bases between them. This CDR3 contains 13 residues. From germline, CDR1 is LGHNA and CDR2 YSLEER. The CDR3 DNA reads as TGCGCCAGCAGCCAAATCCAAAATCAGCCCCAGCATTTT. It translates to CASSQIQNQPQHF.

The V gene is TRBV19, the J gene TRBJ1-4; 9 bases line up with TRBD1. The CDR3 has 15 residues. V gave up 5 bases and J gave up 4 bases; unmatched junction bases: 5. Germline CDR1 and CDR2: LNHDA and SQIVND (reference sequence). CDR3 protein: CASSPGTGFNEKLFF. The CDR3 nucleotides are TGTGCCAGTAGTCCCGGGACAGGGTTTAATGAAAAACTGTTTTTT.

The chain recombines TRBV10-1 with TRBJ1-1; 7 nucleotides match TRBD1. This CDR3 contains 12 residues. Losses at the gene ends were 7 bases for V and 7 bases for J; bases not matched to a gene: 6. The germline V gene has CDR1 WNHNN and CDR2 SYGVQD (reference sequence). The CDR3 here is CASTPYRGEAFF. The CDR3 DNA is TGCGCCAGCACTCCTTACAGGGGTGAAGCTTTCTTT.

The chain is built from TRBV7-9 and TRBJ2-5; D might be TRBD1 (5 bases). Germline-derived CDR1 and CDR2 are SEHNR and FQNEAQ (reference sequence). The CDR3 length is 17 residues. Trimming took off 5 bases at V and 5 bases at J, with 24 bases between the two ends. CDR3 amino acids: CASSPPSAGIGQETQYF. For the CDR3, the DNA is TGTGCCAGCAGCCCGCCGTCGGCAGGGATAGGTCAGGAGACCCAGTACTTC.

This chain joins TRBV9 and TRBJ1-1; 7 nucleotides match TRBD1. Germline V gives CDR1 SGDLS, CDR2 YYNGEE. Trimming cost V 0 bases and J 0 bases; bases outside gene matches: 5. This CDR3 is built from 16 residues. Here the CDR3 reads CASSVGDSIMNTEAFF. The DNA for the CDR3 is TGTGCCAGCAGCGTAGGGGACAGTATTATGAACACTGAAGCTTTCTTT.

This clone was recorded a few times. The rearrangement links TRBV11-2 to TRBJ2-7; tentative D call: TRBD1 (6 bases). This CDR3 is 13 amino acids long. Germline values: CDR1 SGHAT, CDR2 FQNNGV. Trimming cost V 7 bases and J 5 bases, with 15 bases left between them. Here the CDR3 DNA reads TGTGCCAGCAACCCAGGGGTTCCCAACGAGCAGTACTTC. Encoded protein: CASNPGVPNEQYF.

The V call is TRBV9, the J call TRBJ1-6; D is unclear. From germline, CDR1 is SGDLS and CDR2 YYNGEE. CDR3 length: 13 residues. V lost 0 bases and J 8 bases, leaving 6 bases between the germline ends. The CDR3 DNA reads TGTGCCAGCAGCGTAGAACAAGATTCACCCCTCCACTTT. It is translated as CASSVEQDSPLHF.

The rearrangement joins TRBV29-1 to TRBJ2-1, with 13 nucleotides matching TRBD2. Germline V CDR1 and CDR2: SQVTM, ANQGSEA. The CDR3 length is 14 residues. V shed 3 bases and J 10 bases; nucleotides not matched to a gene: 6. The CDR3 bases are TGCAGCGTTGACACTAGCGGGGGGGTCTACGAGCAGTTCTTC. It encodes CSVDTSGGVYEQFF.

The chain is built from TRBV10-3 and TRBJ2-7; 9 bases agree with TRBD1. This CDR3 has 14 residues. Losses at the gene ends were 10 bases for V and 3 bases for J; bases not matched to a gene: 10. Germline CDR1 is ENHRY and CDR2 is SYGVKD. DNA for the CDR3: TGTGCCACCCGGGGACAGGGAGTATTCTACGAGCAGTACTTC. Encoded protein: CATRGQGVFYEQYF.

The gene calls are TRBV18 and TRBJ2-5; 9 nucleotides line up with TRBD1. V lost 3 bases and J lost 5; bases outside the gene matches: 1. Germline CDR1 KGHSH, CDR2 LQKENI. There are 13 residues in the CDR3. DNA for the CDR3: TGTGCCAGCTCACCCGGACAGGGGGAGACCCAGTACTTC. Protein sequence: CASSPGQGETQYF. Combining the CDR3 with reference TRBV18 and TRBJ2-5 gives the whole variable domain NAGVMQNPRHLVRRRGQEARLRCSPMKGHSHVYWYRQLPEEGLKFMVYLQKENIIDESGMPKERFSAEFPKEGPSILRIQQVVRGDSAAYFCASSPGQGETQYFGPGTRLLVL.

V usage is TRBV11-3 and J usage is TRBJ1-6, with 8 bases aligning to TRBD1. V dropped 4 bases and J dropped 7; count of bases not matched to a gene: 12. The CDR3 is 17 residues long. From germline, CDR1 is SGHNT and CDR2 YENEEA. CDR3 sequence reads: CASSSSPQGARNSPLHF. CDR3 coding DNA: TGTGCCAGCAGCTCTAGCCCTCAGGGGGCGAGGAATTCACCCCTCCACTTT.